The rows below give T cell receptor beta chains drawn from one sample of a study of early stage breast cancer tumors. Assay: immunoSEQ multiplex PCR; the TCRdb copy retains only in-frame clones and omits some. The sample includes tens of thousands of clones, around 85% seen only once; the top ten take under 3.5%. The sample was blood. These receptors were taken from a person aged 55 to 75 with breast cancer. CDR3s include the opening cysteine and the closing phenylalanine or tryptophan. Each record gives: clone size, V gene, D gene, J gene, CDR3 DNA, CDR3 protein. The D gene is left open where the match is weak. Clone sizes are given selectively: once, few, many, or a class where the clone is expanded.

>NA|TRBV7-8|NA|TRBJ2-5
TGTGCCAGCAGCGGGGAGACCCAGTACTTC
CASSGETQYF
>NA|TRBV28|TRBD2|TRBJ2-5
TGTGCCAGCAGTTTTCGGCTAGCGGGTGTCCGGTACCAAGAGACCCAGTACTTC
CASSFRLAGVRYQETQYF
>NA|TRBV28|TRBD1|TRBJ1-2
TGTGCCACCTTTGGGGACAGCTATGGCTACACCTTC
CATFGDSYGYTF
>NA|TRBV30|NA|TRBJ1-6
TGTGCCTGGAGTGTAGATCGGGGGGTCTCCTATAATTCACCCCTCCACTTT
CAWSVDRGVSYNSPLHF
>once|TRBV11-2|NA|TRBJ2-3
TGTGCCAGCAGAAAGGACGAGGATACGCAGTATTTT
CASRKDEDTQYF
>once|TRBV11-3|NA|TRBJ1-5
TGTGCCAGCACGGGGGGCAATCAGCCCCAGCATTTT
CASTGGNQPQHF
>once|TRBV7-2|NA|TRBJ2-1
TGTGCCAGCAGTAGGGAGACTACTAACAATGAGCAGTTCTTC
CASSRETTNNEQFF
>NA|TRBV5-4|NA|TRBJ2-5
TGTGCCAGCAGGTTAGGAGGGGGAAGGCTTCAAGAGACCCAGTACTTC
CASRLGGGRLQETQYF
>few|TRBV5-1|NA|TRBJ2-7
TGCGCCAGCAGCTTGGGAGACTCGTTCTCCTACGAGCAGTACTTC
CASSLGDSFSYEQYF
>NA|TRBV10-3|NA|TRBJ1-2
TGTGCCATCACGATTGTCGCAGGAGCTAACTATGGCTACACCTTC
CAITIVAGANYGYTF
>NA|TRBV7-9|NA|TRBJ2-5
TGTGCCAGCAGCTCAACGGAGACCCAGTACTTC
CASSSTETQYF
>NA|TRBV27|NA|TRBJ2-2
TGTGCCAGCAGCCGAAGGGGCACCGGGGAGCTGTTTTTT
CASSRRGTGELFF
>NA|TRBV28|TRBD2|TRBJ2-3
TGTGCCAGCAGTTTATTCGGTAGCGGGGGGCAACAAAGCACAGATACGCAGTATTTT
CASSLFGSGGQQSTDTQYF
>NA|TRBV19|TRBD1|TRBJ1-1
TGTGCCAGTAGGGACAGGGGGCTGGTGAACACTGAAGCTTTCTTT
CASRDRGLVNTEAFF
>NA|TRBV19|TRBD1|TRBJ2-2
TGTGCCAGTAGCAAGCCGGGACAGGGTGCCGGGGAGCTGTTTTTT
CASSKPGQGAGELFF
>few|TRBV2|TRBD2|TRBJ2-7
TGTGCCAGCAGTGACAGACTAGCGGGATACTACGAGCAGTACTTC
CASSDRLAGYYEQYF
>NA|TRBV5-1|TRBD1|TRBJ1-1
TGCGCCAGCAGCTTCCAGGGGGTGGACACTGAAGCTTTCTTT
CASSFQGVDTEAFF
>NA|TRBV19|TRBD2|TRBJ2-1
TGTGCCAGTAGTATCGGTAGCGGGAGTTTAAATGAGCAGTTCTTC
CASSIGSGSLNEQFF
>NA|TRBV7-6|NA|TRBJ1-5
TGTGCCAGCAGCCGGTTGGACAGAAATCAGCCCCAGCATTTT
CASSRLDRNQPQHF
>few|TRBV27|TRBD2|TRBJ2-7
TGTGCCAGCAGTTTGATAGCGGGGGGCTACGAGCAGTACTTC
CASSLIAGGYEQYF
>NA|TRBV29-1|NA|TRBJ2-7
TGCAGCGTTGGGCATACATACGAGCAGTACTTC
CSVGHTYEQYF
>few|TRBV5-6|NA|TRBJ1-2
TGTGCCAGCAGTCCGGAGGTGTTAGGTGGCTACACCTTC
CASSPEVLGGYTF
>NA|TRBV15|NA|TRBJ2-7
TGTGCCACCAGCAGAGATACCGCGGGGGACAGAGAAATCTACGAGCAGTACTTC
CATSRDTAGDREIYEQYF
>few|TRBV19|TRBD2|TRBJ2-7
TGTGCCAGTAGTAGTAGCGGGGGGGCGGTCGAGCAGTACTTC
CASSSSGGAVEQYF
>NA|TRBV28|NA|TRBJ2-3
TGTGCCAGCAGCGGCACCCTAGTCCCCCGAGGGGGACACACAGATACGCAGTATTTT
CASSGTLVPRGGHTDTQYF
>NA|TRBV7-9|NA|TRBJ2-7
TGTGCCAGCAGCATCGGACTCTACGAGCAGTACTTC
CASSIGLYEQYF
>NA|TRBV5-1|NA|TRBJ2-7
TGCGCCAGCAGCTTAGGATCGTTGATCCCGTCCCACCGTAGGCCTCGGTACGAGCAGTACTTC
CASSLGSLIPSHRRPRYEQYF
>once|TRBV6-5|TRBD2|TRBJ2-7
TGTGCCAGCAGTTACTCCGCTAGCGGACTACCCTACGAGCAGTACTTC
CASSYSASGLPYEQYF
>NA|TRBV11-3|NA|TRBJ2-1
TGTGCCAGCAGCTCAGGACGGTACAATGAGCAGTTCTTC
CASSSGRYNEQFF
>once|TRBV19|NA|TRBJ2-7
TGTGCCAGTACCATGATCACTACTCTTGACAGGCCTAACTCCTACGAGCAGTACTTC
CASTMITTLDRPNSYEQYF
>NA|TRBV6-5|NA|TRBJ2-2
TGTGCCAGCAGTTCCGACAGGAATTCCGGGGAGCTGTTTTTT
CASSSDRNSGELFF
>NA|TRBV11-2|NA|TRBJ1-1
TGTGCCAGCAGCTTAGGACGGCTTGACGAAGCTTTCTTT
CASSLGRLDEAFF
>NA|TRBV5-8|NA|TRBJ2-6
TGTGCCAGCAGCTTGTCGCCCGACACCAACTCTGGGGCCAACGTCCTGACTTTC
CASSLSPDTNSGANVLTF
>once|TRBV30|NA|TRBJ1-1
TGTGCCTGGAGTGTACCTTTAGGAACTGAAGCTTTCTTT
CAWSVPLGTEAFF